One sample yielded the 26 T cell receptor beta chains listed below, sequenced in a study of regulatory T cells in long-lasting Graves disease. Time point: newly diagnosed GD, antithyroid drugs for less than 3 months. PBMC RNA was the source of the TCR library. iRepertoire HTBI primers and Arm-PCR of CDR3 regions built TCR beta libraries. TCRdb used MiXCR to reprocess the multiplex PCR reads, holding one entry per CDR3 protein. The profile shows some 490,000 distinct CDR3 sequences, 12% of them singletons. The data also belong to a second study, concerning T cells in Graves' hyperthyroidism and ophthalmopathy.

The specimen comprised peripheral blood mononuclear cells (PBMCs), sampled at new diagnosis, from a patient treated with antithyroid drugs. Every receptor here comes from a woman aged 30 to 39 with Graves disease.

This clonotype was seen at least ten times. The gene calls are TRBV6-1 and TRBJ1-4, with D perhaps matching TRBD1 (5 bases). The V and J ends lost 8 bases and 2 bases respectively, with 12 bases between them. The CDR3 covers 14 residues. Per the germline V gene, CDR1 is MNHNS and CDR2 is SASEGT. The CDR3 loop reads CASGQTATNEKLFF. The CDR3 nucleotides read TGTGCCAGCGGTCAGACAGCCACTAATGAAAAACTGTTTTTT.

This chain joins TRBV5-1 and TRBJ2-1, with TRBD2 matching 16 bases. CDR1 is SGHRS and CDR2 is YFSETQ in the germline V gene. There are 17 residues in the CDR3. V shed 6 bases, J shed 5 bases, and the junction held 8 bases outside the gene matches. The CDR3 is CASNYGTSGRANNEQFF. The CDR3 DNA reads as TGCGCCAGCAACTACGGGACTAGCGGGAGGGCGAACAATGAGCAGTTCTTC.

The gene calls are TRBV19 and TRBJ1-2, with 9 bases matching TRBD1. The junction had 6 bases not matched to a gene; V was cut back by 7 bases and J by 3 bases. Germline V CDR1 and CDR2: LNHDA, SQIVND (reference sequence). The CDR3 runs 14 residues. Here the CDR3 reads CASTPDRGDYGYTF. CDR3 nucleotides: TGTGCCAGTACCCCGGACAGGGGCGACTATGGCTACACCTTC.

This clonotype was observed a few times. The CDR3 spells CASSLRGLAQSSYNEQFF. Here the CDR3 DNA reads TGTGCCAGCAGCTTGCGGGGACTAGCCCAGAGCTCCTACAATGAGCAGTTCTTC. V usage is TRBV7-2 and J usage is TRBJ2-1; 9 nucleotides match TRBD2. This CDR3 contains 18 residues. The germline CDR1 and CDR2 sequences are SGHTA and FQGNSA. V lost 3 bases, J lost 0 bases, and 9 bases stayed unmatched. Based on the CDR3 plus reference TRBV7-2 and TRBJ2-1, the full variable domain is GAGVSQSPSNKVTEKGKDVELRCDPISGHTALYWYRQSLGQGLEFLIYFQGNSAPDKSGLPSDRFSAERTGGSVSTLTIQRTQQEDSAVYLCASSLRGLAQSSYNEQFFGPGTRLTVL.

This clonotype came up many times. The rearrangement links TRBV2 to TRBJ1-5; D not certain. V was cut by 3 bases and J by 3 bases, with 6 bases left in between. The CDR3 length is 13 residues. Germline-derived CDR1 and CDR2 are SNHLY and FYNNEI. Here the CDR3 DNA reads TGTGCCAGCAGTGACAGGCCCAATCAGCCCCAGCATTTT. Protein: CASSDRPNQPQHF.

This clonotype was found many times. V and J are TRBV7-2 and TRBJ2-1, with D possibly being TRBD1 or TRBD2 (6 bases each). The germline V gene encodes CDR1 SGHTA and CDR2 FQGNSA. The CDR3 is 14 amino acids. Trimming removed 4 bases at V and 8 bases at J, with 15 bases between. Written as DNA, the CDR3 is TGTGCCAGCAGCTCCTCCCTCGGGGGCTATGAGCAGTTCTTC. It specifies CASSSSLGGYEQFF. The full variable domain, with the rest looked up from reference TRBV7-2 and TRBJ2-1, is GAGVSQSPSNKVTEKGKDVELRCDPISGHTALYWYRQSLGQGLEFLIYFQGNSAPDKSGLPSDRFSAERTGGSVSTLTIQRTQQEDSAVYLCASSSSLGGYEQFFGPGTRLTVL.

There are many counts of this clonotype. The chain has TRBV18 and TRBJ2-7; 7 bases fit TRBD1. The CDR3 has 14 amino acids. Germline V gene lookup returns CDR1 KGHSH and CDR2 LQKENI. The junction had 5 bases not matched to a gene; V was cut back by 4 bases and J by 2 bases. The CDR3 sequence: CASSRPGTAYEQYF. The CDR3, as DNA: TGTGCCAGCTCACGTCCCGGGACAGCCTACGAGCAGTACTTC.

This clonotype was seen repeatedly, ten times or more. The CDR3 reads CSARDGTEAFF. The CDR3 bases are TGCAGTGCTAGGGATGGCACTGAAGCTTTCTTT. The chain is built from TRBV20-1 and TRBJ1-1; D call uncertain. The CDR3 is 11 amino acids. V was pared by 3 bases and J by 4 bases, with 6 bases between. Germline V gene data show CDR1 as DFQATT and CDR2 as SNEGSKA (reference sequence).

This clonotype was counted many times. The rearrangement uses TRBV12-3 or TRBV12-4 and TRBJ1-6, with D maybe TRBD1 (6 bases). V was clipped by 3 bases and J by 3 bases, with 12 bases between them. CDR3 length: 16 amino acids. CDR3 DNA sequence: TGTGCCAGCAGTTTCAACAGGGAACTCTATAATTCACCCCTCCACTTT. Translated: CASSFNRELYNSPLHF.

To note about this clonotype: Given a far larger clone just one base away, this is likely a sequencing read error. V gene TRBV7-8 combines with J gene TRBJ1-2; no clear D gene. Germline V gene lookup returns CDR1 SGHVS and CDR2 FQNEAQ. CDR3 length equals 11 residues. The CDR3 bases are TGTGCCAGCAGCTTAACCTATGGCCACACCTTC. This sequence encodes CASSLTYGHTF.

This clonotype was observed at least ten times. This chain links TRBV28 with TRBJ2-5; perhaps D is TRBD1 or TRBD2 (5 bases each). Trimming removed 2 bases from V and 0 bases from J, with 13 bases in between. The CDR3 has 16 residues. Germline loops: CDR1 MDHEN, CDR2 SYDVKM. CDR3 in DNA: TGTGCCAGCAGTTTAGAGGCTAGCAGGGACCAAGAGACCCAGTACTTC. This sequence encodes CASSLEASRDQETQYF.

In this sample, this clonotype turned up many times. The CDR3 region is CASSFQTGQGSGTQYF. The CDR3 coding sequence is TGTGCCAGCAGCTTCCAGACTGGACAGGGGAGTGGTACGCAGTATTTT. The chain carries TRBV6-2 or TRBV6-3 and TRBJ2-3; 9 positions match TRBD1. The V segment lost 6 bases and the J segment 8 bases; nucleotides outside the gene matches: 15. The CDR3 runs to 16 residues. The germline V gene encodes CDR1 MNHEY and CDR2 SVGEGT.

As for this clonotype: The junction departs from germline at one end; a sequencing error may be responsible. The J gene is TRBJ2-1, the V gene TRBV7-2; the D is unclear. Germline lookup yields CDR1 SGHTA and CDR2 FQGNSA. The CDR3 covers 12 residues. The CDR3 here is CASSCLLIEQFF. The CDR3 nucleotides read TGTGCCAGCAGCTGCCTACTTATTGAGCAGTTCTTT.

V gene TRBV10-3 combines with J gene TRBJ2-5; D uncertain. The V gene's germline CDR1 is ENHRY and CDR2 SYGVKD. The CDR3 runs to 13 residues. The V end lost 2 bases, the J end lost 1 base, and 5 bases lay between the germline ends. The CDR3 DNA reads as TGTGCCATCAGTGAGAACAGCCAAGAGACCCAGTACTTC. This sequence encodes CAISENSQETQYF.

In this sample, this clonotype turned up a few times. The V and J genes are TRBV20-1 and TRBJ2-3; unclear D gene. The V gene's germline CDR1 is DFQATT and CDR2 SNEGSKA (reference sequence). Trimming took off 3 bases at V and 8 bases at J, with 12 bases between the two ends. The CDR3 is made up of 12 amino acids. CDR3 bases: TGCAGTGCTAGTGAGATGGGCGGTACGCAGTATTTT. Encoded protein: CSASEMGGTQYF.

This clonotype was recorded at least ten times. The V and J genes are TRBV18 and TRBJ1-1; a weak D match, TRBD1 (5 bases). The CDR3 has 14 residues. The germline V gene encodes CDR1 KGHSH and CDR2 LQKENI. Trimming left V 3 bases short and J 4 bases short, with 12 bases between. The CDR3 spells CASSPYAGVTEAFF. The CDR3 DNA sequence: TGTGCCAGCTCACCGTACGCGGGGGTCACTGAAGCTTTCTTT.

This clonotype was seen ten or more times. The genes are TRBV2 and TRBJ2-7; 9 bases agree with TRBD1. CDR1 is SNHLY, CDR2 FYNNEI, per germline. With 6 bases clipped from V and 6 bases from J, the junction kept 6 bases outside the gene matches. The CDR3 runs 13 residues. This chain's CDR3 is CASSGQGLAEQYF. The CDR3 DNA follows: TGTGCCAGCAGCGGACAGGGGTTGGCCGAGCAGTACTTC.

This clonotype was observed at least ten times. The chain is built from TRBV2 and TRBJ2-4; D unclear. CDR1 and CDR2 (germline): SNHLY, FYNNEI. Trimming shortened V by 4 bases and J by 0 bases, and 13 bases separated the two germline ends. The CDR3 contains 16 residues. The chain's CDR3 is CASSVLPVLAKNIQYF. The CDR3 DNA sequence: TGTGCCAGCAGTGTTCTCCCCGTTCTAGCCAAAAACATTCAGTACTTC.

The chain couples TRBV24-1 to TRBJ1-5, with D perhaps TRBD1 (5 bases). The CDR3 consists of 16 residues. Trimming shortened V by 0 bases and J by 4 bases, and 12 bases separated the two germline ends. The germline V gene has CDR1 KGHDR and CDR2 SFDVKD. The DNA of the CDR3 is TGTGCCACCAGTGATTTGGAAGCTCGGGGGAATCAGCCCCAGCATTTT. This translates into CATSDLEARGNQPQHF.

This clonotype was counted at least ten times. The gene calls are TRBV2 and TRBJ1-6; 7 nucleotides line up with TRBD1. There are 15 residues in the CDR3. Germline V gene sequence: CDR1 SNHLY, CDR2 FYNNEI. Unmatched junction bases numbered 11, after V lost 2 bases and J lost 13 bases. CDR3 sequence (DNA): TGTGCCAGCAGTGAATCGGGCAGGGGGAGGAAGCCCCTCCACTTT. Its translation: CASSESGRGRKPLHF.

This clonotype was found many times. This chain connects TRBV5-5 to TRBJ2-5; 11 nucleotides line up with TRBD2. CDR1 SGHKS and CDR2 YYEKEE come from the germline V gene (reference sequence). The length of the CDR3 is 17 residues. The ends lost 1 base at V and 3 bases at J; junction bases unmatched: 8. This CDR3 reads CASSLYGETSGEETQYF. In nucleotides, the CDR3 is TGTGCCAGCAGCTTGTACGGGGAGACTAGCGGGGAAGAGACCCAGTACTTC.

This clonotype was detected many times. This chain connects TRBV10-1 to TRBJ1-4; D is uncertain. Germline CDR1 and CDR2: WNHNN and SYGVQD (reference sequence). The CDR3 is made up of 13 amino acids. The V end lost 8 bases, the J end lost 5 bases, and 12 bases lay between the germline ends. CDR3 sequence (DNA): TGCGCCAGCTCCAGAAGGAGGAATGAAAAACTGTTTTTT. Translating it yields CASSRRRNEKLFF.

Written as DNA, the CDR3 is TGCGCCAGCAGCTTGAACACGGGGAATCAGCCCCAGCATTTT. This codes for CASSLNTGNQPQHF. The chain carries TRBV5-1 and TRBJ1-5; D unresolved. V shed 1 base and J shed 4 bases, with 9 bases lying between them. Germline-derived CDR1 and CDR2 are SGHRS and YFSETQ. The CDR3 runs to 14 residues.

The chain links TRBV6-2 or TRBV6-3 to TRBJ2-1; a possible D gene is TRBD2 (6 bases). The CDR3 runs 16 residues. CDR1 is MNHEY, CDR2 SVGEGT, per germline. V dropped 4 bases and J dropped 4 bases, with 17 bases sitting between them. The CDR3 protein is CASSSLSLASYNEQFF. The CDR3 DNA sequence: TGTGCCAGCAGTTCTCTTAGTCTAGCGTCTTACAATGAGCAGTTCTTC.

This clonotype showed up many times. This rearrangement joins TRBV7-9 to TRBJ2-6; D unresolved. Germline V lookup: CDR1 SEHNR, CDR2 FQNEAQ (reference sequence). V was shortened by 1 base and J by 4 bases, with 14 bases between the two germline ends. The CDR3 contains 17 residues. The CDR3 loop reads CASSLGGRTRGANVLTF. The CDR3 DNA reads TGTGCCAGCAGCTTAGGGGGAAGGACCCGCGGGGCCAACGTCCTGACTTTC.

This clonotype came up many times. The gene calls are TRBV4-1 and TRBJ1-2; TRBD1 aligns across 7 bases. Germline V gene lookup returns CDR1 MGHRA and CDR2 YSYEKL. The CDR3 sequence is 16 residues long. V gave up 4 bases and J gave up 5 bases; unmatched junction bases: 13. The CDR3: CASSPGTARVGYGYTF. CDR3 sequence (DNA): TGCGCCAGCAGCCCCGGGACAGCACGAGTCGGGTATGGCTACACCTTC.